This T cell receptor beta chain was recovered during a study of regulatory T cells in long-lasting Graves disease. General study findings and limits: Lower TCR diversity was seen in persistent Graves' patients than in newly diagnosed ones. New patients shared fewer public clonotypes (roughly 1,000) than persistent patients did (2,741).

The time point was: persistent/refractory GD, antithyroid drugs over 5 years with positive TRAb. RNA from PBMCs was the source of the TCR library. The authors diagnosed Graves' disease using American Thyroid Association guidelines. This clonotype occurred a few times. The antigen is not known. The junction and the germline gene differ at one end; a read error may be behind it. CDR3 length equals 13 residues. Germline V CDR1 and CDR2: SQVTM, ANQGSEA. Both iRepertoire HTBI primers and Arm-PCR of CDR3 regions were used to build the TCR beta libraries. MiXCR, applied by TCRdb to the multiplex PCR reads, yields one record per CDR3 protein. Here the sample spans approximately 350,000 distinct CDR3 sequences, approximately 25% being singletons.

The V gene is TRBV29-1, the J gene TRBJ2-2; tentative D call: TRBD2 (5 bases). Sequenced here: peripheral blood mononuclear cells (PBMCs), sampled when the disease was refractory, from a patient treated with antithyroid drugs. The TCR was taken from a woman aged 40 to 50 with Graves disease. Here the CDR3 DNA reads TGCAGCGTTGTATTAGTCAACACCGGGGAGCTGCTTTTT. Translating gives CSVVLVNTGELLF.